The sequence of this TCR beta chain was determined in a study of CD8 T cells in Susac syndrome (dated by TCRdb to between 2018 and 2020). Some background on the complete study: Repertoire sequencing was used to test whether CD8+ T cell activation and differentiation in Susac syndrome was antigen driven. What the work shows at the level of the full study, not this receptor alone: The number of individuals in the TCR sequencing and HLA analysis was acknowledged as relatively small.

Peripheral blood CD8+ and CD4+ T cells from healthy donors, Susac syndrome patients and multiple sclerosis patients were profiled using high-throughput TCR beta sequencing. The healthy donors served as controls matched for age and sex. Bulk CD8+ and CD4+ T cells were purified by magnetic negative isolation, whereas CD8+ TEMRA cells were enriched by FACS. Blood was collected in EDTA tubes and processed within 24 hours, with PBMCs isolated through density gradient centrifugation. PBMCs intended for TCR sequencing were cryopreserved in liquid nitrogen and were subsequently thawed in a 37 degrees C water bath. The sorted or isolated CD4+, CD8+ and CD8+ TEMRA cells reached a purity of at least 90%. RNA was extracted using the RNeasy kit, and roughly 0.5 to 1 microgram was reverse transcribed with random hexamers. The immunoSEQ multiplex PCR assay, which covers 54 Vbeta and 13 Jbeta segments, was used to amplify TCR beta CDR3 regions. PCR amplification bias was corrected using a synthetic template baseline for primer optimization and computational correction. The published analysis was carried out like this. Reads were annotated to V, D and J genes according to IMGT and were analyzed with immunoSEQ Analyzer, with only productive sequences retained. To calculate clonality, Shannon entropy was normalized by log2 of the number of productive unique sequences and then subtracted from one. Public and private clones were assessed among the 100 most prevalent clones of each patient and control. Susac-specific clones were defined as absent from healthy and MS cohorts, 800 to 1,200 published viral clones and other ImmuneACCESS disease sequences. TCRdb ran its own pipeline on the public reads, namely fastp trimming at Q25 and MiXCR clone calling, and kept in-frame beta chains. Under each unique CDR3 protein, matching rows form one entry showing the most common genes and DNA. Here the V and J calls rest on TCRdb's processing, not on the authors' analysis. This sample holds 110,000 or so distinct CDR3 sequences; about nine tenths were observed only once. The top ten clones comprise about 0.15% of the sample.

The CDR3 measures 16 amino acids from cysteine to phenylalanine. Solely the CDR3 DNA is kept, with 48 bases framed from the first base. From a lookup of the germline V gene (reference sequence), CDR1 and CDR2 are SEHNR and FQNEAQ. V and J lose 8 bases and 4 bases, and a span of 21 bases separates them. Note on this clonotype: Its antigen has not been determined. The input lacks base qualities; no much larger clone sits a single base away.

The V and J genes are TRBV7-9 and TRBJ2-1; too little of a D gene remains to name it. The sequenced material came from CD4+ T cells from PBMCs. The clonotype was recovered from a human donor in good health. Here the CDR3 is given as CASSRPGRRIYNEQFF. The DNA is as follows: TGTGCCAGCTCCAGGCCGGGCAGACGAATATACAATGAGCAGTTCTTC.